The rows below give T cell receptor beta chains drawn from one sample of a study of shared clonotypes between healthy human individuals. Profiled with immunoSEQ multiplex PCR; TCRdb holds only in-frame clones, not every one. The sample holds more than 400,000 clones, about 96% seen once. Sequenced sample: naive CD4+ T cells sorted from blood. The receptors derive from a woman aged 25 to 45 in good health. Each CDR3 is given with its conserved first and last residue. A D gene is named only where the DNA matches it firmly. The listing skips clone size in some rows; elsewhere it reads once, few, many or a size class.

d_gene: -; j_gene: TRBJ1-5; abundance: -; v_gene: TRBV7-3; CDR3aa: CASSQSGNQPQHF; CDR3nt: TGTGCCAGCAGCCAGAGTGGCAATCAGCCCCAGCATTTT
d_gene: TRBD2; j_gene: TRBJ2-1; abundance: -; v_gene: TRBV7-2; CDR3aa: CASSFGRGGLYNEQFF; CDR3nt: TGTGCCAGCAGCTTTGGACGGGGAGGGCTCTACAATGAGCAGTTCTTC
d_gene: TRBD1; j_gene: TRBJ2-3; abundance: once; v_gene: TRBV28; CDR3aa: CASSFGDRSTDTQYF; CDR3nt: TGTGCCAGCAGTTTCGGGGACAGAAGCACAGATACGCAGTATTTT
d_gene: -; j_gene: TRBJ2-7; abundance: -; v_gene: TRBV15; CDR3aa: CATSRPPGQKQYF; CDR3nt: TGTGCCACCAGCAGACCCCCAGGACAGAAGCAGTACTTC
d_gene: -; j_gene: TRBJ2-7; abundance: -; v_gene: TRBV1; CDR3aa: CTSNPLGYYEQYF; CDR3nt: TGCACCAGCAACCCCCTCGGTTACTACGAGCAGTACTTC
d_gene: TRBD2; j_gene: TRBJ2-2; abundance: -; v_gene: TRBV7-8; CDR3aa: CASSGLAGGPRNTGELFF; CDR3nt: TGTGCCAGCAGCGGGTTAGCGGGAGGGCCCAGGAACACCGGGGAGCTGTTTTTT
d_gene: TRBD2; j_gene: TRBJ2-7; abundance: -; v_gene: TRBV11-2; CDR3aa: CASSQRGLADSYEQYF; CDR3nt: TGTGCCAGCAGCCAAAGGGGACTAGCGGACTCCTACGAGCAGTACTTC
d_gene: -; j_gene: TRBJ1-2; abundance: -; v_gene: TRBV2; CDR3aa: CASTRSEVVFGYTF; CDR3nt: TGTGCCAGCACTAGATCAGAAGTAGTATTTGGCTACACCTTC
d_gene: TRBD2; j_gene: TRBJ2-5; abundance: -; v_gene: TRBV13; CDR3aa: CASSLGLSGGPQETQYF; CDR3nt: TGTGCCAGCAGCTTAGGCCTTAGCGGGGGACCCCAAGAGACCCAGTACTTC
d_gene: -; j_gene: TRBJ1-5; abundance: -; v_gene: TRBV28; CDR3aa: CASSYPGQPQHF; CDR3nt: TGTGCCAGCAGTTACCCTGGTCAGCCCCAGCATTTT
d_gene: -; j_gene: TRBJ1-2; abundance: -; v_gene: TRBV10-3; CDR3aa: CAISPRAGGYTF; CDR3nt: TGTGCCATCAGTCCCAGGGCGGGGGGCTACACCTTC
d_gene: -; j_gene: TRBJ1-4; abundance: -; v_gene: TRBV14; CDR3aa: CASSAQGVATNEKLFF; CDR3nt: TGTGCCAGCAGCGCTCAGGGTGTGGCAACTAATGAAAAACTGTTTTTT
d_gene: TRBD2; j_gene: TRBJ2-1; abundance: -; v_gene: TRBV19; CDR3aa: CASSIGEREINEQFF; CDR3nt: TGTGCCAGTAGTATAGGGGAGCGGGAAATCAATGAGCAGTTCTTC
d_gene: -; j_gene: TRBJ2-2; abundance: -; v_gene: TRBV18; CDR3aa: CASSSMQGHSTGELFF; CDR3nt: TGTGCCAGCTCATCGATGCAGGGGCATAGCACCGGGGAGCTGTTTTTT
d_gene: -; j_gene: TRBJ2-7; abundance: -; v_gene: TRBV28; CDR3aa: CASTPGQAVYEQYF; CDR3nt: TGTGCCAGCACCCCAGGGCAGGCGGTCTACGAGCAGTACTTC
d_gene: -; j_gene: TRBJ2-7; abundance: -; v_gene: TRBV28; CDR3aa: CASSLSAGSGQYF; CDR3nt: TGTGCCAGCAGTTTAAGCGCGGGTTCAGGGCAGTACTTC
d_gene: -; j_gene: TRBJ2-7; abundance: -; v_gene: TRBV2; CDR3aa: CASRNTGEQYF; CDR3nt: TGTGCCAGCAGGAACACGGGAGAGCAGTACTTC
d_gene: -; j_gene: TRBJ2-7; abundance: once; v_gene: TRBV7-2; CDR3aa: CASSFERGSYEQYF; CDR3nt: TGTGCCAGCAGCTTCGAAAGGGGCTCCTACGAGCAGTACTTC
d_gene: -; j_gene: TRBJ2-2; abundance: once; v_gene: TRBV5-1; CDR3aa: CASSFGARSPGELFF; CDR3nt: TGCGCCAGCAGCTTTGGGGCTAGGAGTCCCGGGGAGCTGTTTTTT
d_gene: -; j_gene: TRBJ1-1; abundance: -; v_gene: TRBV2; CDR3aa: CASRDRGGPKNTEAFF; CDR3nt: TGTGCCAGCAGAGACAGAGGTGGGCCGAAGAACACTGAAGCTTTCTTT
d_gene: -; j_gene: TRBJ1-1; abundance: -; v_gene: TRBV7-8; CDR3aa: CASSPTFTEAFF; CDR3nt: TGTGCCAGCAGCCCGACATTCACTGAAGCTTTCTTT
d_gene: -; j_gene: TRBJ1-3; abundance: -; v_gene: TRBV28; CDR3aa: CASSLFAGANSGNTIYF; CDR3nt: TGTGCCAGCAGTTTATTCGCAGGGGCCAACTCTGGAAACACCATATATTTT
d_gene: TRBD1; j_gene: TRBJ1-2; abundance: -; v_gene: TRBV28; CDR3aa: CASRTGGLGYTF; CDR3nt: TGTGCCAGCAGGACAGGGGGTTTAGGCTACACCTTC
d_gene: -; j_gene: TRBJ1-1; abundance: -; v_gene: TRBV19; CDR3aa: CASSIEARHTEAFF; CDR3nt: TGTGCCAGTAGTATAGAGGCTCGGCACACTGAAGCTTTCTTT
d_gene: TRBD1; j_gene: TRBJ1-5; abundance: -; v_gene: TRBV6-6; CDR3aa: CASSSGGSNQPQHF; CDR3nt: TGTGCCAGCAGTTCAGGGGGTAGCAATCAGCCCCAGCATTTT
d_gene: TRBD1; j_gene: TRBJ2-3; abundance: once; v_gene: TRBV7-8; CDR3aa: CASSLTQTGGTDTQYF; CDR3nt: TGTGCCAGCAGCTTAACCCAGACAGGGGGGACAGATACGCAGTATTTT
d_gene: -; j_gene: TRBJ2-2; abundance: -; v_gene: TRBV5-4; CDR3aa: CASTIDGKNTGELFF; CDR3nt: TGTGCCAGCACTATCGACGGGAAGAACACCGGGGAGCTGTTTTTT
d_gene: -; j_gene: TRBJ2-6; abundance: -; v_gene: TRBV2; CDR3aa: CASSEVALDANVLTF; CDR3nt: TGTGCCAGCAGTGAAGTCGCGCTGGATGCCAACGTCCTGACTTTC
d_gene: -; j_gene: TRBJ1-1; abundance: -; v_gene: TRBV28; CDR3aa: CASSLEGPSTEAFF; CDR3nt: TGTGCCAGCAGTTTAGAGGGGCCCAGCACTGAAGCTTTCTTT
d_gene: TRBD1; j_gene: TRBJ2-7; abundance: -; v_gene: TRBV5-1; CDR3aa: CASSRTGEISYEQYF; CDR3nt: TGCGCCAGCAGCCGGACAGGGGAGATATCCTACGAGCAGTACTTC
d_gene: -; j_gene: TRBJ2-7; abundance: -; v_gene: TRBV11-2; CDR3aa: CASSPKIQGSYEQYF; CDR3nt: TGTGCCAGCAGCCCAAAGATACAGGGTTCCTACGAGCAGTACTTC
d_gene: -; j_gene: TRBJ1-4; abundance: -; v_gene: TRBV5-1; CDR3aa: CASSLSGPGNEKLFF; CDR3nt: TGCGCCAGCAGCTTGTCGGGTCCGGGTAATGAAAAACTGTTTTTT
d_gene: -; j_gene: TRBJ2-7; abundance: -; v_gene: TRBV19; CDR3aa: CASSTSLWSPYEQYF; CDR3nt: TGTGCCAGTAGTACCTCCCTTTGGAGCCCCTACGAGCAGTACTTC
d_gene: TRBD1; j_gene: TRBJ2-6; abundance: -; v_gene: TRBV25-1; CDR3aa: CASRPTGNSGANVLTF; CDR3nt: TGTGCCAGCAGACCGACAGGGAACTCTGGGGCCAACGTCCTGACTTTC
d_gene: TRBD2; j_gene: TRBJ2-7; abundance: -; v_gene: TRBV6-5; CDR3aa: CASSYSTSGRGYEQYF; CDR3nt: TGTGCCAGCAGTTACTCGACCAGCGGGAGAGGCTACGAGCAGTACTTC
d_gene: -; j_gene: TRBJ2-4; abundance: -; v_gene: TRBV28; CDR3aa: CASGGPAKNIQYF; CDR3nt: TGTGCCAGCGGGGGGCCGGCCAAAAACATTCAGTACTTC
d_gene: TRBD1; j_gene: TRBJ1-5; abundance: -; v_gene: TRBV29-1; CDR3aa: CSVTGTDTNQPQHF; CDR3nt: TGCAGCGTTACAGGGACAGACACAAATCAGCCCCAGCATTTT
d_gene: -; j_gene: TRBJ1-2; abundance: -; v_gene: TRBV28; CDR3aa: CASSFERTYGYTF; CDR3nt: TGTGCCAGCAGTTTTGAGAGGACCTATGGCTACACCTTC
d_gene: -; j_gene: TRBJ2-1; abundance: once; v_gene: TRBV2; CDR3aa: CASSVLPTYNEQFF; CDR3nt: TGTGCCAGCAGTGTACTACCCACCTACAATGAGCAGTTCTTC
d_gene: -; j_gene: TRBJ2-7; abundance: -; v_gene: TRBV28; CDR3aa: CASSLAAEPTETYEQYF; CDR3nt: TGTGCCAGCAGTTTGGCGGCGGAACCGACAGAAACCTACGAGCAGTACTTC
d_gene: -; j_gene: TRBJ2-7; abundance: -; v_gene: TRBV5-3; CDR3aa: CARSMGLPPPYEQYF; CDR3nt: TGTGCCAGAAGCATGGGACTGCCACCCCCCTACGAGCAGTACTTC